A single sample is the source of the 10 T cell receptor beta chains below, sequenced in a study of response to subunit inactivated influenza vaccine. A single record per CDR3 protein comes from TCRdb applying MiXCR to the RT-PCR reads. The repertoire has some 500,000 distinct CDR3 sequences, roughly 27% of them found once; the top ten carry approximately 1.9%. The sample consisted of CD4+ T cells sorted from PBMCs, taken less than 6 days after vaccination. All receptors derive from a man aged 45-60 years who received an inactivated influenza vaccine.

This clonotype was seen repeatedly, ten times or more. This sequence joins TRBV29-1 and TRBJ1-4, with D uncertain. V was shortened by 6 bases and J by 8 bases, with 10 bases between the two germline ends. This CDR3 has 11 amino acids. Germline V gene lookup returns CDR1 SQVTM and CDR2 ANQGSEA. DNA for the CDR3: TGCAGCGTCCTAACCAGGGAAAAACTGTTTTTT. It encodes CSVLTREKLFF.

The chain links TRBV5-1 to TRBJ2-1; D remains ambiguous. Looked up from germline, CDR1 is SGHRS and CDR2 is YFSETQ. This CDR3 contains 15 residues. Deletions cut 2 bases from V and 0 bases from J, with 9 bases between. The CDR3 DNA is TGCGCCAGCAGCTTCTCAACGAGCTCCTACAATGAGCAGTTCTTC. It yields the protein CASSFSTSSYNEQFF.

This clonotype was seen only a few times. This chain links TRBV7-8 with TRBJ2-2, with D perhaps TRBD2 (5 bases). There are 14 residues in the CDR3. Per the germline V gene, CDR1 is SGHVS and CDR2 is FQNEAQ. V was cut by 3 bases and J by 6 bases, with 11 bases left in between. CDR3 residues: CASSFKRAPGELFF. CDR3 in DNA: TGTGCCAGCAGCTTTAAGAGGGCCCCCGGGGAGCTGTTTTTT.

This clonotype came up a few times. The gene calls are TRBV28 and TRBJ2-5, with 7 positions matching TRBD2. V dropped 0 bases and J dropped 5; count of bases not matched to a gene: 12. The germline gives CDR1 MDHEN, CDR2 SYDVKM. The CDR3 contains 17 residues. CDR3 sequence: CASSLWARTGAGETQYF. CDR3 DNA sequence: TGTGCCAGCAGTTTATGGGCCCGGACGGGAGCGGGGGAGACCCAGTACTTC. Drawing the rest from reference TRBV28 and TRBJ2-5, the complete variable domain is DVKVTQSSRYLVKRTGEKVFLECVQDMDHENMFWYRQDPGLGLRLIYFSYDVKMKEKGDIPEGYSVSREKKERFSLILESASTNQTSMYLCASSLWARTGAGETQYFGPGTRLLVL.

The genes are TRBV7-2 and TRBJ2-5, with 7 bases that match TRBD2. J lost 0 bases, V lost 0 bases, and 7 bases had no gene match. The CDR3 has 17 amino acids. Looked up from germline, CDR1 is SGHTA and CDR2 is FQGNSA. The CDR3 region is CASSLARRGMYQETQYF. The CDR3 nucleotides read TGTGCCAGCAGCTTAGCGAGGCGGGGGATGTACCAAGAGACCCAGTACTTC. The full variable domain, with the rest looked up from reference TRBV7-2 and TRBJ2-5, is GAGVSQSPSNKVTEKGKDVELRCDPISGHTALYWYRQSLGQGLEFLIYFQGNSAPDKSGLPSDRFSAERTGGSVSTLTIQRTQQEDSAVYLCASSLARRGMYQETQYFGPGTRLLVL.

V and J are TRBV20-1 and TRBJ1-4; 12 bases align to TRBD1. The CDR3 extends over 16 amino acids. Trimming at V came to 1 base and at J to 8 bases, leaving 8 bases not matched to a gene. Looked up from germline, CDR1 is DFQATT and CDR2 is SNEGSKA (reference sequence). CDR3 sequence: CSARGRDRGHNEKLFF. The DNA of the CDR3 is TGCAGTGCTAGAGGTCGGGACAGGGGGCACAACGAAAAACTGTTTTTT.

This clonotype was counted once. The rearrangement links TRBV4-1 to TRBJ2-2, with D perhaps TRBD2 (6 bases). V lost 2 bases and J lost 0, with 7 bases in between. CDR1 is MGHRA, CDR2 YSYEKL, per germline. This CDR3 region has 15 residues. The CDR3, as DNA: TGCGCCAGCAGCCAACCTAGCGCGAACACCGGGGAGCTGTTTTTT. It translates to CASSQPSANTGELFF.

The V gene is TRBV5-1, the J gene TRBJ2-2; TRBD1 agrees at 8 bases. The CDR3 spans 16 residues. Looked up from germline, CDR1 is SGHRS and CDR2 is YFSETQ. Trimming at V came to 1 base and at J to 4 bases, leaving 6 bases not matched to a gene. CDR3 loop: CASSLNRQGATGELFF. The CDR3 DNA reads TGCGCCAGCAGCTTGAATAGGCAGGGGGCCACCGGGGAGCTGTTTTTT. The whole variable domain, filled in from reference TRBV5-1 and TRBJ2-2, reads KAGVTQTPRYLIKTRGQQVTLSCSPISGHRSVSWYQQTPGQGLQFLFEYFSETQRNKGNFPGRFSGRQFSNSRSEMNVSTLELGDSALYLCASSLNRQGATGELFFGEGSRLTVL.

This clonotype was counted ten times or more. V is TRBV5-6 and J is TRBJ2-5; TRBD1 aligns across 9 bases. Germline V lookup: CDR1 SGHDT, CDR2 YYEEEE. The junction had 5 bases not matched to a gene; V was cut back by 0 bases and J by 14 bases. This CDR3 has 12 residues. The chain's CDR3 is CASSLGQGVGYF. In nucleotides, the CDR3 is TGTGCCAGCAGCTTGGGACAGGGGGTAGGATACTTC.

This chain joins TRBV6-2 or TRBV6-3 and TRBJ1-1; TRBD1 is a possible D gene (5 bases). The CDR3 length is 19 residues. The germline V gene has CDR1 MNHEY and CDR2 SVGEGT. V gave up 0 bases and J gave up 0 bases, with 20 bases separating them. The CDR3 reads CASSYSGDGPETMNTEAFF. In nucleotides, the CDR3 is TGTGCCAGCAGTTACTCAGGGGATGGTCCAGAAACTATGAACACTGAAGCTTTCTTT.